These T cell receptor beta chains were read from a single sample in a study of beta chain features in type 1 diabetes. TCRdb's table, derived via immunoSEQ multiplex PCR, lists solely in-frame clones and lacks some. The profile shows under 350,000 clones, about 24% of them singletons. Sequenced input: naive CD4+ T cells from blood. These receptors all come from a woman aged 25 to 39 with type 1 diabetes. Both conserved end residues are part of each CDR3. A D gene is named only where the DNA matches it firmly. Expanded clones are given a class, and other clones once, few, many or no size at all.

TRBJ2-1 TRBD2 TRBV9 few 16 TGTGCCAGCAGCGGTTCTAGCGGGAGGGCCGGGAATGAGCAGTTCTTC CASSGSSGRAGNEQFF
TRBJ2-6 TRBD2 TRBV7-9 . 17 TGTGCCAGCAGCTTGCTAGCGGCCTTCTCTGGGGCCAACGTCCTGACTTTC CASSLLAAFSGANVLTF
TRBJ2-6 . TRBV4-2 . 16 TGTGCCAGCCAAGGACTAGAGGGGGCTGGGGCCAACGTCCTGACTTTC CASQGLEGAGANVLTF
TRBJ2-7 TRBD2 TRBV5-1 . 17 TGCGCCAGCAGCCCCTTAGGGGCGGGGGTAAGCTCCTACGAGCAGTACTTC CASSPLGAGVSSYEQYF
TRBJ1-3 TRBD1 TRBV7-8 . 15 TGTGCCACCAGTGACTTACAGGGGATAATGCACACCATATATTTT CATSDLQGIMHTIYF
TRBJ2-4 . TRBV4-1 few 17 TGCGCCAGCAGCCAAGCTGGGGGCGGGAGAGCCAAAAACATTCAGTACTTC CASSQAGGGRAKNIQYF
TRBJ1-1 TRBD1 TRBV27 few 13 TGTGCCAGCACAGGGGGCCTGAACACTGAAGCTTTCTTT CASTGGLNTEAFF
TRBJ2-2 . TRBV5-1 few 14 TGCGCCAGCAGCATAACCCGACATACTGGGGAGCTGTTTTTT CASSITRHTGELFF
TRBJ2-1 TRBD2 TRBV7-3 few 15 TGTGCCAGCAGCTTACGACTAGCGGAGTACAATGAGCAGTTCTTC CASSLRLAEYNEQFF
TRBJ1-1 . TRBV20-1 . 10 TGCAGTGCCAAGAACACTGAAGCTTTCTTT CSAKNTEAFF
TRBJ2-2 TRBD1 TRBV18 . 15 TGTGCCAGCTCAAATTCACAGGGGATAACCGGGGAGCTGTTTTTT CASSNSQGITGELFF
TRBJ2-7 . TRBV29-1 few 11 TGCAGCGTTGGAGGTCGACCCGAGCAGTACTTC CSVGGRPEQYF
TRBJ1-2 . TRBV29-1 few 11 TGCAGCGTCATGGTAAGCCGCGGCTACACCTTC CSVMVSRGYTF
TRBJ2-1 . TRBV5-1 . 13 TGCGCCAGCAGTGGAGTGGATGGGAATGAGCAGTTCTTC CASSGVDGNEQFF
TRBJ2-1 . TRBV7-2 . 16 TGTGCCAGCAGCCCGCAGGCTCCATCCTCCTACAATGAGCAGTTCTTC CASSPQAPSSYNEQFF
TRBJ2-7 . TRBV7-9 . 15 TGTGCCAGCAGCTTGCCCCCCGGGAATTCCTACGAGCAGTACTTC CASSLPPGNSYEQYF
TRBJ2-1 . TRBV6-5 few 15 TGTGCCAGCAGTTTTGACGGGAGTTTTTCCAATGAGCAGTTCTTC CASSFDGSFSNEQFF
TRBJ2-1 TRBD1 TRBV27 few 17 TGTGCCAGCAGGAAATGGGAGGGACAGGGGGCCTACAATGAGCAGTTCTTC CASRKWEGQGAYNEQFF
TRBJ2-1 TRBD1 TRBV18 . 15 TGTGCCAGCTCCCTTCGACAGGGCGGTTACAATGAGCAGTTCTTC CASSLRQGGYNEQFF
TRBJ1-5 . TRBV20-1 . 11 TGCAGTGCTAGCGAACGACAGACCCAGCATTTT CSASERQTQHF
TRBJ2-3 TRBD1 TRBV2 few 13 TGTGCCAGCACCGGGACAGGGAGAGATACGCAGTATTTT CASTGTGRDTQYF
TRBJ2-4 TRBD1 TRBV29-1 few 13 TGCAGCGCCCTATACAGGGGTTTGGACATTCAGTACTTC CSALYRGLDIQYF
TRBJ2-3 . TRBV1 . 15 TGCACCAGCAGCAAGAAGCGGGAGGGCTCAGATACGCAGTATTTT CTSSKKREGSDTQYF
TRBJ2-1 . TRBV30 few 15 TGTGCCTGGAGCGCGAACAGGGTCGTCTACAATGAGCAGTTCTTC CAWSANRVVYNEQFF
TRBJ1-2 . TRBV30 few 11 TGTGCCTGGAGCGCAGGGTATGGCTACACCTTC CAWSAGYGYTF
TRBJ2-5 . TRBV5-1 . 13 TGCGCCAGCAGCTTGTTCGGGAAAGAGACCCAGTACTTC CASSLFGKETQYF
TRBJ2-1 . TRBV30 . 13 TGTGCCTCCCACGCGGGGTCCCACAATGAGCAGTTCTTC CASHAGSHNEQFF
TRBJ2-2 TRBD2 TRBV11-2 . 16 TGTGCCAGCAGCTTAGTTGGCGGGAGGCCCACCGGGGAGCTGTTTTTT CASSLVGGRPTGELFF
TRBJ1-1 TRBD1 TRBV9 few 15 TGTGCCAGCAGCGTGGACAGGGGTTTGAACACTGAAGCTTTCTTT CASSVDRGLNTEAFF
TRBJ2-2 TRBD2 TRBV29-1 . 15 TGCAGCGTCCAAGCGGGGGGGGTGGACACCGGGGAGCTGTTTTTT CSVQAGGVDTGELFF
TRBJ1-1 . TRBV7-6 . 13 TGTGCCAGCAGCAGAGGAGTGAACACTGAAGCTTTCTTT CASSRGVNTEAFF
TRBJ1-2 . TRBV15 . 14 TGTGCCACCAGCACCACTCGACAGGCGTATGGCTACACCTTC CATSTTRQAYGYTF